The 14 T cell receptor beta chains given below trace back to one sample, sequenced in a study of T cells in Graves' hyperthyroidism and ophthalmopathy. Amplified TCR beta CDR3 regions derived from RNA transcripts. Initially, a first-round RT-PCR of the TCR CDR3 employed the HTBI primer set. TCRdb analysed the multiplex PCR reads with MiXCR anew, one entry per CDR3 protein. The repertoire includes under 400,000 distinct CDR3 sequences, 18% of them detected once, and around 50% sits in the top ten. Sequenced input: blood. The receptors were sampled from a woman between 50 and 59 years old with Graves' hyperthyroidism.

The gene calls are TRBV2 and TRBJ2-6; 7 positions agree with TRBD1. The CDR3 extends over 15 amino acids. The germline V gene has CDR1 SNHLY and CDR2 FYNNEI. J was trimmed by 12 bases and V by 5 bases; bases with no gene match: 13. DNA for the CDR3: TGTGCCAGCAGTCCTCCCGTGGGACAGAGGAGCGTCCTGACTTTC. Protein sequence: CASSPPVGQRSVLTF.

The genes are TRBV7-9 and TRBJ1-2; no clear D gene. Trimming removed 1 base from V and 5 bases from J, with 14 bases in between. The CDR3 consists of 15 residues. Germline V lookup: CDR1 SEHNR, CDR2 FQNEAQ (reference sequence). CDR3: CASSLEGRPLYGYTF. DNA for the CDR3: TGTGCCAGCAGCTTAGAAGGGCGGCCGCTGTATGGCTACACCTTC.

The CDR3, as DNA: TGTGCCAGCAGTTTGGCAGGGGCAGAGCCCCAGCATTTT. This codes for CASSLAGAEPQHF. V is TRBV28 and J is TRBJ1-5, with D possibly matching TRBD1 (6 bases). The V and J ends lost 3 bases and 8 bases respectively, with 11 bases between them. CDR1 and CDR2 (germline): MDHEN, SYDVKM. CDR3 length: 13 residues.

This clonotype appeared many times. The rearrangement links TRBV9 to TRBJ1-1; D is unresolved. Germline loops: CDR1 SGDLS, CDR2 YYNGEE. V was clipped by 0 bases and J by 1 base, with 7 bases between them. CDR3 length equals 14 residues. CDR3 nucleotide sequence: TGTGCCAGCAGCGTAGGCCGGAGGAACACTGAAGCTTTCTTT. Translated: CASSVGRRNTEAFF.

There are a few counts of this clonotype. The CDR3 DNA reads TGCGCCAGCAGCTTGGGTGGCGGGGAGCTGTTTTTT. This codes for CASSLGGGELFF. The rearrangement uses TRBV5-1 and TRBJ2-2; D is unclear. This CDR3 contains 12 residues. Deletions cut 0 bases from V and 7 bases from J, with 4 bases between. From germline, CDR1 is SGHRS and CDR2 YFSETQ.

The gene calls are TRBV6-1 and TRBJ2-1; TRBD2 matches 13 bases. CDR1 is MNHNS, CDR2 SASEGT, per germline. The CDR3 runs 14 residues. The J segment lost 8 bases and the V segment lost 6 bases, leaving 4 bases of the junction unmatched. The CDR3: CASRTSGGFDEQFF. CDR3 sequence (DNA): TGTGCCAGCAGGACTAGCGGGGGGTTTGATGAGCAGTTCTTC.

As DNA, the CDR3 is TGTGCCAGCAGCCTTGCTGGCGGGTCACAAGAGACCCAGTACTTC. Protein product: CASSLAGGSQETQYF. The V gene is TRBV7-2, the J gene TRBJ2-5, with D maybe TRBD2 (5 bases). The CDR3 covers 15 residues. The V end lost 5 bases, the J end lost 2 bases, and 15 bases lay between the germline ends. Germline CDR1 reads SGHTA; CDR2 reads FQGNSA. The full variable domain, completed using reference TRBV7-2 and TRBJ2-5, is GAGVSQSPSNKVTEKGKDVELRCDPISGHTALYWYRQSLGQGLEFLIYFQGNSAPDKSGLPSDRFSAERTGGSVSTLTIQRTQQEDSAVYLCASSLAGGSQETQYFGPGTRLLVL.

This clonotype was detected ten times or more. V gene TRBV3-1 combines with J gene TRBJ2-1, with 7 bases fitting TRBD2. The junction had 6 bases not matched to a gene; V was cut back by 3 bases and J by 4 bases. CDR3 length equals 15 residues. Germline CDR1 LGHDT, CDR2 YNNKEL (reference sequence). CDR3 nucleotides: TGTGCCAGCAGCCACTCCAGCGGGGATTACAATGAGCAGTTCTTC. It is translated as CASSHSSGDYNEQFF.

This clonotype has ten or more counts. V and J are TRBV18 and TRBJ2-5; tentatively, D is TRBD1 (5 bases). CDR3 size: 14 residues. The germline CDR1 and CDR2 sequences are KGHSH and LQKENI. V lost 6 bases and J lost 1, with 12 bases in between. CDR3 coding DNA: TGTGCCAGCTCCCCCCGCCAGGGCCAAGAGACCCAGTACTTC. Translation: CASSPRQGQETQYF.

In its sample, this clonotype was seen many times. The rearrangement links TRBV5-5 to TRBJ2-5; possible D gene TRBD1, 6 bases. Deletions cut 5 bases from V and 5 bases from J, with 19 bases between. CDR3 length: 15 amino acids. Germline CDR1 reads SGHKS; CDR2 reads YYEKEE (reference sequence). Here the CDR3 DNA reads TGTGCCAGCAGTTTCGGACAGCGAACAGAGGAGACCCAGTACTTC. Its protein is CASSFGQRTEETQYF.

This clonotype was seen a few times. The rearrangement uses TRBV6-1 and TRBJ2-5; the match to TRBD1 covers 8 bases. Germline CDR1 and CDR2: MNHNS and SASEGT. The CDR3 has 16 residues. Trimming cost V 2 bases and J 0 bases; bases outside gene matches: 5. CDR3 region: CASSERDRNYQETQYF. The CDR3 bases are TGTGCCAGCAGTGAAAGGGACAGGAACTACCAAGAGACCCAGTACTTC.

This clonotype was seen a handful of times. V usage is TRBV27 and J usage is TRBJ1-3; D gene unclear. The CDR3 totals 15 residues. Germline loops: CDR1 MNHEY, CDR2 SMNVEV (reference sequence). V lost 4 bases, J lost 0 bases, and 10 bases lay in between. The CDR3 DNA reads TGTGCCAGCAGTTGGACGGGGTCCTCTGGAAACACCATATATTTT. Its protein is CASSWTGSSGNTIYF.

The rearrangement links TRBV9 to TRBJ1-4; tentative D call: TRBD1 (5 bases). Trimming pared 5 bases from V and 5 bases from J, leaving 16 bases between. Germline lookup yields CDR1 SGDLS and CDR2 YYNGEE. CDR3 size: 15 residues. CDR3: CASSALWGPNEKLFF. In nucleotides, the CDR3 is TGTGCCAGCAGTGCCCTGTGGGGCCCGAATGAAAAACTGTTTTTT.

The chain is built from TRBV29-1 and TRBJ2-4; 8 bases are shared with TRBD2. The trim removed 3 bases at V and 9 bases at J, leaving 13 bases unmatched. The CDR3 runs 15 residues. Germline values: CDR1 SQVTM, CDR2 ANQGSEA. DNA of the CDR3: TGCAGCGTTGAGGACGGGACTAGGCCGGATGGCATTCAGTACTTC. Amino acids: CSVEDGTRPDGIQYF.